This T cell receptor (beta chain) was identified during a study of cytomegalovirus exposure and HLA in healthy donors. Findings and caveats of the study: The presence/absence work took it that sequencing depth was about the same across donors.

In germline, CDR1 is MNHEY, CDR2 SMNVEV (reference sequence). The CDR3 totals 14 residues. Comments on this clone: What it recognizes is unknown. A read error may account for a junction end that differs from germline.

The PCR ran on 60 Vbeta and 13 Jbeta primers. TCRdb's table, derived via immunoSEQ multiplex PCR, lists solely in-frame clones and lacks some. In the table there are approximately 280,000 clones, roughly 90% of which are singletons. This clonotype originated in a woman in her late teens or twenties in good health and CMV-seronegative. The V call is TRBV27, the J call TRBJ1-6; TRBD1 matches at 8 bases. Source material: PBMCs. This CDR3 reads CAGSLWDRNSPLHF. As DNA, the CDR3 is TGTGCCGGCAGCCTCTGGGACAGGAATTCACCCCTCCACTTT.